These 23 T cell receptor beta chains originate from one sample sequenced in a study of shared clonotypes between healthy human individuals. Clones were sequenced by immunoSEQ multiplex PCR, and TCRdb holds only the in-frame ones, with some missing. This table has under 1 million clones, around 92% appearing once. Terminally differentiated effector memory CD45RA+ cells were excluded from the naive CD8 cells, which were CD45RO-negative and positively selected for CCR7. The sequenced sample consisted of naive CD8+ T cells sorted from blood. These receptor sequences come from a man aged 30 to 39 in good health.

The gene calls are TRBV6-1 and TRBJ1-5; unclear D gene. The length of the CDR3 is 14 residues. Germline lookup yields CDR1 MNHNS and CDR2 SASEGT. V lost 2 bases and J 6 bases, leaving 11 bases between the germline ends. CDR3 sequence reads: CASSEFFMGQPQHF. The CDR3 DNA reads TGTGCCAGCAGTGAATTCTTTATGGGTCAGCCCCAGCATTTT.

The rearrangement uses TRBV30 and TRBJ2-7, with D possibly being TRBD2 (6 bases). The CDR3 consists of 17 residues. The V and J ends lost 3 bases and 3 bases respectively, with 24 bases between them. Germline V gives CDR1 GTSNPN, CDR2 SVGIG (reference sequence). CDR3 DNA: TGTGCCTGGAGACCGGTGAAGCAGCCCCGACTAGTCTACGAGCAGTACTTC. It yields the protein CAWRPVKQPRLVYEQYF.

The CDR3, as DNA: TGTGCCAGCAGTTCCCGCGGGACTAGCGGAATGAGGAAACCCTACGAGCAGTACTTC. Protein product: CASSSRGTSGMRKPYEQYF. The V call is TRBV28, the J call TRBJ2-7; 11 positions match TRBD2. This CDR3 has 19 residues. V lost 4 bases and J lost 2; bases outside the gene matches: 16. Germline lookup yields CDR1 MDHEN and CDR2 SYDVKM.

CDR3 nucleotides: TGCGCCAGCAGCTTGTGGCGGACGAACACTGAAGCTTTCTTT. Translating gives CASSLWRTNTEAFF. The J gene is TRBJ1-1, the V gene TRBV5-1; no clear D gene. The CDR3 extends over 14 amino acids. Between the trimmed V and J ends, which lost 1 base and 1 base, there was a span of 8 bases. Per germline, CDR1 SGHRS and CDR2 YFSETQ.

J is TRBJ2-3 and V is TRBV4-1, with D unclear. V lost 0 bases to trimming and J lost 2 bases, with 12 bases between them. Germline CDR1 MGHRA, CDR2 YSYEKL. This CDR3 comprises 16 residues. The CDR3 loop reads CASSQDPGTSTDTQYF. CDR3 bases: TGCGCCAGCAGCCAAGATCCAGGAACCTCCACAGATACGCAGTATTTT.

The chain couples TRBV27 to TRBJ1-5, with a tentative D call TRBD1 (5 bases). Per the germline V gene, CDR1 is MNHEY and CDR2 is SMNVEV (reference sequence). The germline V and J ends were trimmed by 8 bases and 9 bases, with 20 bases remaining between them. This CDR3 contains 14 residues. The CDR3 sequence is CASALGGGRRPQHF. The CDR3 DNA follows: TGTGCCAGCGCCCTGGGGGGTGGCCGACGGCCCCAGCATTTT.

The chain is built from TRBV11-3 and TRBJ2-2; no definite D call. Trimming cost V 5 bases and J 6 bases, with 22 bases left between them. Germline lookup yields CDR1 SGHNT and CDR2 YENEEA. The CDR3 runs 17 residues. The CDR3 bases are TGTGCCAGCAGCCCCCAGAGATCGGGTGATCGGGCCGGGGAGCTGTTTTTT. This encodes CASSPQRSGDRAGELFF.

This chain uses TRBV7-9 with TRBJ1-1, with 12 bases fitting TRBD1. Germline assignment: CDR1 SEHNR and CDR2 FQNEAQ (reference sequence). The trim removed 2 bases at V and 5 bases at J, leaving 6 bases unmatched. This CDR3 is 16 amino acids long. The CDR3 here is CASSLRDRGRWTEAFF. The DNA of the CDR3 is TGTGCCAGCAGCTTAAGGGACAGGGGGCGATGGACTGAAGCTTTCTTT.

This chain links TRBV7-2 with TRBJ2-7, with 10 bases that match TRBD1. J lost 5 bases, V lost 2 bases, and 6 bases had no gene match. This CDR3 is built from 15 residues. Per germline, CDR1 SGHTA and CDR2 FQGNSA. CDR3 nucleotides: TGTGCCAGCAGCTTAACCGGGACAGGGGTCCACGAGCAGTACTTC. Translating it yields CASSLTGTGVHEQYF.

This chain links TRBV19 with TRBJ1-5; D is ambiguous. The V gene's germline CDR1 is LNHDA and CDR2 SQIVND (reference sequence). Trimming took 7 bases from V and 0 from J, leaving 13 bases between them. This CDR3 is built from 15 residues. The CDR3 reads CASNLENYSNQPQHF. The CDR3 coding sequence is TGTGCCAGTAATCTGGAGAACTATAGCAATCAGCCCCAGCATTTT. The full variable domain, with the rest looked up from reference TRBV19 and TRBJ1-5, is DGGITQSPKYLFRKEGQNVTLSCEQNLNHDAMYWYRQDPGQGLRLIYYSQIVNDFQKGDIAEGYSVSREKKESFPLTVTSAQKNPTAFYLCASNLENYSNQPQHFGDGTRLSIL.

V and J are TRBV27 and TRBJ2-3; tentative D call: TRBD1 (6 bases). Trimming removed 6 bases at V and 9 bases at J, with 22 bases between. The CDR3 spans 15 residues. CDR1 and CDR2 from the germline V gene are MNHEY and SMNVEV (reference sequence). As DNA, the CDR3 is TGTGCCAGCAGCCTGCCCGGGACAACTTCTGGAACGCAGTATTTT. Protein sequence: CASSLPGTTSGTQYF.

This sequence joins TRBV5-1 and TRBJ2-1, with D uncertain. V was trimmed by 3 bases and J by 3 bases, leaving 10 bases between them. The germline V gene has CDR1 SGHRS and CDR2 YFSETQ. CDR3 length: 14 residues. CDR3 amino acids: CASSSGDGYNEQFF. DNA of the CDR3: TGCGCCAGCAGCTCGGGTGATGGCTACAATGAGCAGTTCTTC.

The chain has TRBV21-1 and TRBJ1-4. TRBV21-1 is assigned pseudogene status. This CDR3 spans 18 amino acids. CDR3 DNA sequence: TGTGCCAGCAGCGCCTTCCGGGACCGCCATCGCTGGAATGAAAAACTGTTTTTT. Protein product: CASSAFRDRHRWNEKLFF.

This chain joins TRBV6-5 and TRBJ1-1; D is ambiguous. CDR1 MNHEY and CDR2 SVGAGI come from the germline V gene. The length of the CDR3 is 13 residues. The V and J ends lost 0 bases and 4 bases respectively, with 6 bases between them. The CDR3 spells CASSYSFGTEAFF. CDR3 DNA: TGTGCCAGCAGTTACTCGTTTGGCACTGAAGCTTTCTTT.

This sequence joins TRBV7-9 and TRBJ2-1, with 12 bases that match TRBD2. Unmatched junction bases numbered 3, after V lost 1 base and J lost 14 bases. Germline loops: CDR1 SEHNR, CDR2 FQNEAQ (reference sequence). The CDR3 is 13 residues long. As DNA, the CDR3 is TGTGCCAGCAGCTTAGGACTAGCGGGAGAGGAGTTCTTC. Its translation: CASSLGLAGEEFF.

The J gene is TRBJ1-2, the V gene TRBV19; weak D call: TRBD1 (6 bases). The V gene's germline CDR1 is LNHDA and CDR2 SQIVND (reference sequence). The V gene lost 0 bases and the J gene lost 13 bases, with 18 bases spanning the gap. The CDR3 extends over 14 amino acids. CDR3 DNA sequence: TGTGCCAGTAGTATAGATGTCGAGACAGGAGATTGCACCTTC. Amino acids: CASSIDVETGDCTF.

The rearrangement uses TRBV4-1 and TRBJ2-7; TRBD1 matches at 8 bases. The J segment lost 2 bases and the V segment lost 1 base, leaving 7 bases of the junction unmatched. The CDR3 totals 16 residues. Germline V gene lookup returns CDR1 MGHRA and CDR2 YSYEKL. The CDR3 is CASSQAETGVAYEQYF. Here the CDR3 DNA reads TGCGCCAGCAGCCAAGCTGAGACAGGGGTAGCCTACGAGCAGTACTTC.

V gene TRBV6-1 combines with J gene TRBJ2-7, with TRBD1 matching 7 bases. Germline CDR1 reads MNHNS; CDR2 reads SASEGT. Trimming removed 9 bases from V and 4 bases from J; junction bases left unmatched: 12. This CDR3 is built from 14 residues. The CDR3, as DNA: TGTGCCAGTAGGACAGGTCGTTACCCATACGAGCAGTACTTC. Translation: CASRTGRYPYEQYF.

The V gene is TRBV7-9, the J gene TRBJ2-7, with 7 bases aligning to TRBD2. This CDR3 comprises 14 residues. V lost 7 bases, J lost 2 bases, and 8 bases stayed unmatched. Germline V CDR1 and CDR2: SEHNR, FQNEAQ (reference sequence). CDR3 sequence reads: CASKTGGRAYEQYF. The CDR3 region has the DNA TGTGCCAGCAAGACCGGGGGGAGGGCCTACGAGCAGTACTTC.

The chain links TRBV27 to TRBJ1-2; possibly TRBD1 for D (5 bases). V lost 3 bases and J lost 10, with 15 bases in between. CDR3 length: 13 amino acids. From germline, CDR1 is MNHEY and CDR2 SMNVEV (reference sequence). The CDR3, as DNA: TGTGCCAGCAGTTTGGAGAAGGGGATGGCCTACACCTTC. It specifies CASSLEKGMAYTF.

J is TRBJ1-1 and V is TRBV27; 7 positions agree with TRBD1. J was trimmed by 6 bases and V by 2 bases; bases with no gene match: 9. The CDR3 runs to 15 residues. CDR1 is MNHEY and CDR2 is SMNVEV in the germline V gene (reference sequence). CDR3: CASSLAMTGFAEAFF. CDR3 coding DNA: TGTGCCAGCAGTTTAGCCATGACAGGGTTCGCTGAAGCTTTCTTT.

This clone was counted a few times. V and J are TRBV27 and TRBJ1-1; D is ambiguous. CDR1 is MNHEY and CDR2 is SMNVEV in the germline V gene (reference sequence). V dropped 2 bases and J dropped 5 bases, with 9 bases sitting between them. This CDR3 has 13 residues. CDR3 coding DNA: TGTGCCAGCAGTTTAACCAGGCTGACTGAAGCTTTCTTT. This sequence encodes CASSLTRLTEAFF.

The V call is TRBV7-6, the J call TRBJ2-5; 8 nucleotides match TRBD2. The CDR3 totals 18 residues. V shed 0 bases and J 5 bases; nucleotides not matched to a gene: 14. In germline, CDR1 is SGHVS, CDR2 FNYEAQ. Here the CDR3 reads CASSLALWASGPGETQYF. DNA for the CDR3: TGTGCCAGCAGCTTAGCGCTTTGGGCTAGCGGGCCGGGGGAGACCCAGTACTTC.